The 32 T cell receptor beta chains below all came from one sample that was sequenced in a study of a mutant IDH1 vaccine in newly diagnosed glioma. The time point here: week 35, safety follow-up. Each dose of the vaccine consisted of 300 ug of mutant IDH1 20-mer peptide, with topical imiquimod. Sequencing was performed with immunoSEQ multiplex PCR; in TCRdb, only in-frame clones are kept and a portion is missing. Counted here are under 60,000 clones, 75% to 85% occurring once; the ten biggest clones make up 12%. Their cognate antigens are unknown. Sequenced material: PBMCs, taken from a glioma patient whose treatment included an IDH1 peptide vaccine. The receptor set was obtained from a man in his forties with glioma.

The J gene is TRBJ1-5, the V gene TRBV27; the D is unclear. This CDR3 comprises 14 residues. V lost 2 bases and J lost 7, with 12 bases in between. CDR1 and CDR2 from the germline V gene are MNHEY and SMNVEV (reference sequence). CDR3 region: CASSLIGLGQPQHF. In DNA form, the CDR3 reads TGTGCCAGCAGTTTAATTGGGTTGGGACAGCCCCAGCATTTT.

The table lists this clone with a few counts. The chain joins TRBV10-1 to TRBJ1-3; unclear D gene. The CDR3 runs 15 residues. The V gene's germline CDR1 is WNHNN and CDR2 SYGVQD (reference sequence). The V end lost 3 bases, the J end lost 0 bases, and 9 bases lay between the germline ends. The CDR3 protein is CASSELGTSGNTIYF. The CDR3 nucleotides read TGCGCCAGCAGTGAATTGGGCACCTCTGGAAACACCATATATTTT.

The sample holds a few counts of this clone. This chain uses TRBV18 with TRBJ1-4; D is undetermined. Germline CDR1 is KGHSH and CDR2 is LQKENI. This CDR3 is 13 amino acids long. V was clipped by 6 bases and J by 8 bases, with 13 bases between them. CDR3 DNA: TGTGCCAGCTCTCCCCCCGGGAGAGAAAAACTGTTTTTT. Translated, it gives CASSPPGREKLFF.

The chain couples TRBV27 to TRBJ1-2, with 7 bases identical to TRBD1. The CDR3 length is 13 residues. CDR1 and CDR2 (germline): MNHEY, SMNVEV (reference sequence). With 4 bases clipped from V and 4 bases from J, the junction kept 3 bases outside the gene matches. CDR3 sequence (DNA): TGTGCCAGCAGTTCCGGACAGGTCTATGGCTACACCTTC. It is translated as CASSSGQVYGYTF.

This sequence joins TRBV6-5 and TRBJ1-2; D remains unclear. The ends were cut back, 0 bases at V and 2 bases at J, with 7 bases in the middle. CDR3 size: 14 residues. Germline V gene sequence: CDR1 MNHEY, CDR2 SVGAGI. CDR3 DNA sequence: TGTGCCAGCAGTTACTCCCCGGGGAACTATGGCTACACCTTC. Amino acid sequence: CASSYSPGNYGYTF.

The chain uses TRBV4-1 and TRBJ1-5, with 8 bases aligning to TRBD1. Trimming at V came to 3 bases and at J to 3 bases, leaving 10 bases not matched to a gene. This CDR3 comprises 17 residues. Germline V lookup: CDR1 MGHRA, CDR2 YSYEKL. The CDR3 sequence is CASSQDREGFVNQPQHF. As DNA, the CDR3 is TGCGCCAGCAGCCAGGACAGGGAAGGTTTTGTCAATCAGCCCCAGCATTTT.

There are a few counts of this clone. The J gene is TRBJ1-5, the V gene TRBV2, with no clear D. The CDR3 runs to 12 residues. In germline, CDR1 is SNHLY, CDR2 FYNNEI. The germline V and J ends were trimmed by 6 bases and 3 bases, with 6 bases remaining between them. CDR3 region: CASRRTNQPQHF. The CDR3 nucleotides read TGTGCCAGCAGACGTACCAATCAGCCCCAGCATTTT. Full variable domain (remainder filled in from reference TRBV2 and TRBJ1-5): EPEVTQTPSHQVTQMGQEVILRCVPISNHLYFYWYRQILGQKVEFLVSFYNNEISEKSEIFDDQFSVERPDGSNFTLKIRSTKLEDSAMYFCASRRTNQPQHFGDGTRLSIL.

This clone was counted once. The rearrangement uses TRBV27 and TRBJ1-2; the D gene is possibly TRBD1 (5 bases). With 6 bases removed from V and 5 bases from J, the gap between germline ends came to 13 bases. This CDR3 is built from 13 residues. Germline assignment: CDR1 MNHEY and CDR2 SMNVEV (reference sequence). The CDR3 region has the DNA TGTGCCAGCAGCGACGACAGTAGATATGGCTACACCTTC. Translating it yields CASSDDSRYGYTF.

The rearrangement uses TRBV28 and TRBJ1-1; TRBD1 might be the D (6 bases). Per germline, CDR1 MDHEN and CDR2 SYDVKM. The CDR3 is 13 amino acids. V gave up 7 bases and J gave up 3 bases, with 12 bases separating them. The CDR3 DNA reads TGTGCCAGCAACGGGGGCGCGGACACTGAAGCTTTCTTT. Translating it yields CASNGGADTEAFF.

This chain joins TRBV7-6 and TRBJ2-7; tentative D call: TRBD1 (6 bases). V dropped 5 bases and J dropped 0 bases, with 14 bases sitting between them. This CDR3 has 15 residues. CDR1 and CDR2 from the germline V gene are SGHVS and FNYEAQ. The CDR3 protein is CASSASGHFSYEQYF. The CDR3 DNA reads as TGTGCCAGCAGCGCCTCGGGACACTTCTCCTACGAGCAGTACTTC.

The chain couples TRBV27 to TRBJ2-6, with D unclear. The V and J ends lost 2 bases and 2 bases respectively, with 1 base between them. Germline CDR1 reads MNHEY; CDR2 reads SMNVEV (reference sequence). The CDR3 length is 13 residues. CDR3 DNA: TGTGCCAGCAGTTTAGCTGGGGCCAACGTCCTGACTTTC. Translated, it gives CASSLAGANVLTF.

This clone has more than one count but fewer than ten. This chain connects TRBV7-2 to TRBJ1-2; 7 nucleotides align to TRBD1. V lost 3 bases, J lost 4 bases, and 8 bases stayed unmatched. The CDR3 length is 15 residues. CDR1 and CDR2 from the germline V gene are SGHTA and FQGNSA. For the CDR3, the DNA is TGTGCCAGCAGCTTTAATACAGGGGTTGGCTATGGCTACACCTTC. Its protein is CASSFNTGVGYGYTF.

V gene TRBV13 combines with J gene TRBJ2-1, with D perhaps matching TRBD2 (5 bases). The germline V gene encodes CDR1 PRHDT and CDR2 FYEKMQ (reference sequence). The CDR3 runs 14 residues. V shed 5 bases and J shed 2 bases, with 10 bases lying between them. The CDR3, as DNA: TGTGCCAGCAGCGAACGGGGTACCTACAATGAGCAGTTCTTC. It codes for CASSERGTYNEQFF.

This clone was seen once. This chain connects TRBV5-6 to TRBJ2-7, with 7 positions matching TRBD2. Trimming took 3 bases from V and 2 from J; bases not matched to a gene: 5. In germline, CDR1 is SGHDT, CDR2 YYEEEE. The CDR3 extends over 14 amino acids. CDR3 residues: CASSSGLVPYEQYV. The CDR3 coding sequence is TGTGCCAGCAGCTCAGGACTAGTCCCCTACGAGCAGTACGTC.

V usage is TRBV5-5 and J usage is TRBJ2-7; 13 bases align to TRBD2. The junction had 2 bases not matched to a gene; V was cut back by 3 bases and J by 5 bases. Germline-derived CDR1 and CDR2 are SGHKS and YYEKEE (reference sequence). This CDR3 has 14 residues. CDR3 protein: CASSWTSGSHEQYV. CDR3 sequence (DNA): TGTGCCAGCAGCTGGACTAGCGGGAGCCACGAGCAGTACGTC.

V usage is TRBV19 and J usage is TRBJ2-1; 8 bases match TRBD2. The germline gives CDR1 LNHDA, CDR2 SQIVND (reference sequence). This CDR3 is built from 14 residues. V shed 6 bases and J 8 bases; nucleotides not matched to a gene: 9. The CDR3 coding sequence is TGTGCCAGTAGCCCGGGACTAGGTCAGTATGAGCAGTTCTTC. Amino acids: CASSPGLGQYEQFF.

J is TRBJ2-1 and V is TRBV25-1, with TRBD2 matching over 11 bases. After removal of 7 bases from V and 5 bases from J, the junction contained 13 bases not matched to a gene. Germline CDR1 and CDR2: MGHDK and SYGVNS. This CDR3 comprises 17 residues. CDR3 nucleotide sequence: TGTGCCAGCAACCCCTTTAGACTAGCGGGATGGAACAATGAGCAGTTCTTC. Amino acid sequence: CASNPFRLAGWNNEQFF.

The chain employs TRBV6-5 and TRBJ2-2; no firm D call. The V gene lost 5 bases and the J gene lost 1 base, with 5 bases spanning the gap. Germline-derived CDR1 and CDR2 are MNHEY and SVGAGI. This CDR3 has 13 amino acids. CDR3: CASSTRNTGELFF. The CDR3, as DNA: TGTGCCAGCAGTACGAGGAACACCGGGGAGCTGTTTTTT.

CDR3 bases: TGTGCCAGCAGCGTAGAGCGGGACCCTCGAGAGCAGTTCTTC. Its protein product is CASSVERDPREQFF. The chain carries TRBV9 and TRBJ2-1; TRBD2 aligns across 7 bases. V was pared by 0 bases and J by 10 bases, with 7 bases of the junction left unmatched. Germline CDR1 reads SGDLS; CDR2 reads YYNGEE. CDR3 length: 14 residues.

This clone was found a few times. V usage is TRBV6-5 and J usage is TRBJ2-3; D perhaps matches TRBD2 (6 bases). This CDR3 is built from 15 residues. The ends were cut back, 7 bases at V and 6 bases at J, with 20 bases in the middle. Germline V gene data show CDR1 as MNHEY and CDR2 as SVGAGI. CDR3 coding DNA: TGTGCCAGCACGGGAAGCGGCCGGGGGAGGGATACGCAGTATTTT. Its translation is CASTGSGRGRDTQYF.

CDR3 region: CASSYDGRGEGEQYF. DNA for the CDR3: TGTGCCAGCAGTTACGACGGGAGGGGAGAGGGCGAGCAGTACTTC. The rearrangement links TRBV6-6 to TRBJ2-7; 8 bases agree with TRBD2. V trimming: 2 bases; J trimming: 6 bases; junction bases outside the gene matches: 9. The CDR3 has 15 amino acids. CDR1 and CDR2 (germline): MNHNY, SVGAGI (reference sequence).

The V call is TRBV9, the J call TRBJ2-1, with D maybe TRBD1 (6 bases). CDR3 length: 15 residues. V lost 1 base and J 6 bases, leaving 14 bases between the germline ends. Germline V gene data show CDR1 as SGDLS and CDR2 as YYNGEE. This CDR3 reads CASSVRVEGGNEQFF. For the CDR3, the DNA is TGTGCCAGCAGCGTACGGGTAGAAGGGGGCAATGAGCAGTTCTTC.

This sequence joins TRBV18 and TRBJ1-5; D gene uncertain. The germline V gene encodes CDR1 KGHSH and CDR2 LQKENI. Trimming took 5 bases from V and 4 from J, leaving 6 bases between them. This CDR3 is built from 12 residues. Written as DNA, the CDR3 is TGTGCCAGCTCAGGGGAAAATCAGCCCCAGCATTTT. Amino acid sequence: CASSGENQPQHF.

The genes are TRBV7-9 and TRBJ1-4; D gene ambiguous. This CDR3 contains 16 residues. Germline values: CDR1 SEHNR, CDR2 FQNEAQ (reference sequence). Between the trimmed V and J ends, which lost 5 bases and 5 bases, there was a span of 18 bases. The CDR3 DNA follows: TGTGCCAGCAGCGACCCTTACAGCAACGCAAATGAAAAACTGTTTTTT. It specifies CASSDPYSNANEKLFF.

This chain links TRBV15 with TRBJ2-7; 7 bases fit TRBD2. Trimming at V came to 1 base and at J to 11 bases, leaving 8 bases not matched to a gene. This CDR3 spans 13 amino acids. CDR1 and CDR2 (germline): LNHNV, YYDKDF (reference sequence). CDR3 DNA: TGTGCCACCAGCAGAGGACTCGGGGGGACGAAGTACGTC. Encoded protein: CATSRGLGGTKYV.

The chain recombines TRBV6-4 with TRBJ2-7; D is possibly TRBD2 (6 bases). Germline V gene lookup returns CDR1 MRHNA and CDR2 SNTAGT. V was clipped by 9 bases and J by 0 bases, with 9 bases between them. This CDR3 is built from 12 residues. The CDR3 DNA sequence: TGTGCCAGAGGGGAGGACTCCTACGAGCAGTACGTC. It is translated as CARGEDSYEQYV.

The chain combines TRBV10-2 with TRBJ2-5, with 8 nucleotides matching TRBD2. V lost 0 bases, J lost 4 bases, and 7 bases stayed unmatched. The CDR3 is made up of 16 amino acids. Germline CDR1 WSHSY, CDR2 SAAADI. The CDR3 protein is CASSESNSGRGETQYF. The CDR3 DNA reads TGCGCCAGCAGTGAGTCGAATTCCGGGAGGGGAGAGACCCAGTACTTC.

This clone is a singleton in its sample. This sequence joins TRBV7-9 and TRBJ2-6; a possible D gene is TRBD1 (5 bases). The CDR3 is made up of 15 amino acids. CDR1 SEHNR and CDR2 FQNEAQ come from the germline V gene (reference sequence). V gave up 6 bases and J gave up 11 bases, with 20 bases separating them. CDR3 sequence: CASSSAGKNLDVLTF. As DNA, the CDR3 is TGTGCCAGCAGTTCGGCAGGGAAAAACCTAGACGTCCTGACTTTC.

Here the CDR3 reads CASSLEEITEAFF. CDR3 DNA: TGTGCCAGCTCGCTGGAGGAGATAACTGAAGCTTTCTTT. The rearrangement joins TRBV18 to TRBJ1-1; D remains ambiguous. Between the trimmed V and J ends, which lost 6 bases and 5 bases, there was a span of 13 bases. The CDR3 is made up of 13 amino acids. The germline V gene encodes CDR1 KGHSH and CDR2 LQKENI. Full variable domain (remainder filled in from reference TRBV18 and TRBJ1-1): NAGVMQNPRHLVRRRGQEARLRCSPMKGHSHVYWYRQLPEEGLKFMVYLQKENIIDESGMPKERFSAEFPKEGPSILRIQQVVRGDSAAYFCASSLEEITEAFFGQGTRLTVV.

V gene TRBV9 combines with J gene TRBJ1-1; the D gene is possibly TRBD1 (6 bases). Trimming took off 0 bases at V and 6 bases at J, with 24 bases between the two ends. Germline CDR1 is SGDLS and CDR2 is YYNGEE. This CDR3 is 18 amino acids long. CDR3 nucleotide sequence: TGTGCCAGCAGCGTAGGGATTAACTCACAGGGAAAAGATGCTGAAGCTTTCTTT. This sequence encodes CASSVGINSQGKDAEAFF. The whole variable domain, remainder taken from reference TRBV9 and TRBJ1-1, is DSGVTQTPKHLITATGQRVTLRCSPRSGDLSVYWYQQSLDQGLQFLIQYYNGEERAKGNILERFSAQQFPDLHSELNLSSLELGDSALYFCASSVGINSQGKDAEAFFGQGTRLTVV.

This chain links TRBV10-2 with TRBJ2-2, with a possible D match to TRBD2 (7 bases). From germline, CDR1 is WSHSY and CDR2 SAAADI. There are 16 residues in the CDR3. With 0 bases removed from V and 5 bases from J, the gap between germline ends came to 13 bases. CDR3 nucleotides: TGCGCCAGCAGTGAGTCGGGGGGGGCAAGTACCGGGGAGCTGTTTTTT. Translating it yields CASSESGGASTGELFF.

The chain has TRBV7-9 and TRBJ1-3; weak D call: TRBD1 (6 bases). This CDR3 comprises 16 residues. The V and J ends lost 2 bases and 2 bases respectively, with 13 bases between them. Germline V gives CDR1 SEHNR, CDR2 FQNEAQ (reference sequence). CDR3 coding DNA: TGTGCCAGCAGCTTAACGAGGGGGGCGCCTGGAAACACCATATATTTT. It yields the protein CASSLTRGAPGNTIYF.